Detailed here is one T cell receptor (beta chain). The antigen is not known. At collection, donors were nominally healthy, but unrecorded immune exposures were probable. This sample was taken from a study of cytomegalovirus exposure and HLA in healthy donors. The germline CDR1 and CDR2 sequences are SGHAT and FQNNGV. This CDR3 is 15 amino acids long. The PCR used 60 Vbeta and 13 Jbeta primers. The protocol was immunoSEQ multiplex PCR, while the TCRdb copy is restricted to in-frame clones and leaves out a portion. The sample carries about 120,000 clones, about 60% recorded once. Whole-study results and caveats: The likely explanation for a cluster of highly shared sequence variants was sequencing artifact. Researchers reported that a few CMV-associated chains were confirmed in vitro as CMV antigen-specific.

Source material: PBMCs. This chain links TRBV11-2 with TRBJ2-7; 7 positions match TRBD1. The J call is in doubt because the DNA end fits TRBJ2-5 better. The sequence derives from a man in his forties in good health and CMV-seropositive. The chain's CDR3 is CASSLLSQGFETQYF. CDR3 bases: TGTGCCAGCAGCTTACTATCACAGGGGTTCGAGACCCAGTACTTC.